The 5 T cell receptor beta chains below come from one sample, sequenced in a study of T cell responses to AZD1222 COVID-19 vaccine. Produced via immunoSEQ multiplex PCR; TCRdb's table is partial and in-frame only. The table records roughly 150,000 clones, 85% to 90% of them present only once. Material: peripheral blood, obtained on day 0 of AZD1222 vaccination. These receptors were taken from an adult in good health.

V is TRBV19 and J is TRBJ2-1; D uncertain. The CDR3 sequence is 14 residues long. The germline V and J ends were trimmed by 3 bases and 8 bases, with 14 bases remaining between them. Germline lookup yields CDR1 LNHDA and CDR2 SQIVND (reference sequence). The CDR3 reads CASSINHPRDEQFF. In nucleotides, the CDR3 is TGTGCCAGTAGTATTAACCACCCACGAGATGAGCAGTTCTTC.

V usage is TRBV5-1 and J usage is TRBJ1-2; D might be TRBD1 (6 bases). Trimming cost V 0 bases and J 8 bases, with 17 bases left between them. The CDR3 is 15 amino acids. The germline gives CDR1 SGHRS, CDR2 YFSETQ. The CDR3 bases are TGCGCCAGCAGCTTGGAGGCGACAGGTAGTAACGGCTACACCTTC. Its translation: CASSLEATGSNGYTF.

The chain joins TRBV7-2 to TRBJ2-7, with D hard to call. Between the trimmed V and J ends, which lost 2 bases and 2 bases, there was a span of 7 bases. In germline, CDR1 is SGHTA, CDR2 FQGNSA. The CDR3 totals 13 residues. CDR3: CASSLLSAYEQYF. CDR3 bases: TGTGCCAGCAGCTTACTAAGCGCCTACGAGCAGTACTTC.

The chain has TRBV27 and TRBJ1-4; D unclear. Germline loops: CDR1 MNHEY, CDR2 SMNVEV (reference sequence). The CDR3 is 15 residues long. V lost 5 bases and J 3 bases, leaving 13 bases between the germline ends. For the CDR3, the DNA is TGTGCCAGCAGTCTCCGACCGCCAGCTAATGAAAAACTGTTTTTT. Translating gives CASSLRPPANEKLFF.

This rearrangement joins TRBV12-3 or TRBV12-4 to TRBJ1-2, with D possibly being TRBD1 (5 bases). The CDR3 runs to 13 residues. V dropped 5 bases and J dropped 5 bases, with 12 bases sitting between them. The CDR3 bases are TGTGCCAGCAGTGGGGGGGTAGGGTATGGCTACACCTTC. Residues: CASSGGVGYGYTF.